The 9 T cell receptor beta chains listed next were all sequenced from one sample in a study of T cell clonality in common variable immunodeficiency (dated by TCRdb to between 2014 and 2017). Library preparation was by the immunoSEQ multiplex PCR assay. Sourced from immuneACCESS, this table was stored by TCRdb with only in-frame sequences that have V and J called. A share of the clones is absent; for the studies checked, an unresolved V gene accounts for under half, and the remainder has no known explanation. The sample has tens of thousands of clones on record, with no singletons. Together, the top ten hold over 0.7% of the sample. Sequencing was done on a sample of peripheral blood mononuclear cells. All receptors derive from a person between 18 and 75 years old in good health.

At least ten counts were recorded for this clone. The CDR3 end lies 3 residues beyond the end of the read and is filled in from the germline J gene. The chain uses TRBV5-1 and TRBJ2-7, with 7 bases aligning to TRBD1. CDR3 size: 13 residues. V lost 4 bases, J lost 1 base, and 2 bases stayed unmatched. Germline V gene sequence: CDR1 SGHRS, CDR2 YFSETQ. The CDR3 sequence is CASSPQGSYEQYF. The covered CDR3 bases are TGCGCCAGCAGCCCACAGGGGTCCTACGAG.

This clone was counted only a few times. The CDR3 end is not reached by the read, which stops 3 residues before it; the germline J gene fills it in. The V call is TRBV6-2 or TRBV6-3, the J call TRBJ2-3, with D possibly matching TRBD2 (6 bases). In germline, CDR1 is MNHEY, CDR2 SVGEGT. The CDR3 has 14 amino acids. Trimming took off 6 bases at V and 6 bases at J, with 16 bases between the two ends. Here the CDR3 reads CASRAGSAQDTQYF. CDR3 bases read: TGTGCCAGCAGGGCGGGGAGTGCACAGGATACG.

Of note for this clone: The read ends 3 residues early relative to the CDR3; the germline J gene fills the gap. The rearrangement links TRBV30 to TRBJ2-5, with 10 bases identical to TRBD1. CDR1 is GTSNPN and CDR2 is SVGIG in the germline V gene (reference sequence). The V segment lost 3 bases and the J segment 1 base; nucleotides outside the gene matches: 2. The CDR3 covers 14 residues. Partial CDR3 DNA: TGTGCCTGGAGCCGGGACAGGGGCCAAGAGACC. Protein: CAWSRDRGQET. The full-length CDR3 reads as CAWSRDRGQETQYF.

This clone was counted at least ten times. The read ends 3 residues before the CDR3 terminus; that terminus is restored from the germline J gene. The chain uses TRBV10-3 and TRBJ2-5; TRBD1 matches at 9 bases. This CDR3 is built from 17 residues. Trimming took 4 bases from V and 1 from J; bases not matched to a gene: 10. CDR1 and CDR2 (germline): ENHRY, SYGVKD. The DNA read from the CDR3 is TGTGCCATCAGTGTCGACCTGGGGACAGGGTCCCAAGAGACC. Translation: CAISVDLGTGSQET. The entire CDR3 sequence reads CAISVDLGTGSQETQYF.

This clone was recorded many times. The missing CDR3 end, 3 residues past where the read stops, is filled in from the germline J gene. The chain combines TRBV7-8 with TRBJ1-1, with 8 bases matching TRBD1. Germline CDR1 is SGHVS and CDR2 is FQNEAQ. V lost 5 bases and J lost 4; bases outside the gene matches: 6. The CDR3 totals 14 residues. The CDR3 loop is CASSNTGGSTEAFF. The sequenced part of the CDR3 DNA is TGTGCCAGCAGCAATACAGGGGGGAGCACTGAA.

This clone was found many times. The read stops 3 residues short of the end of the CDR3; the missing end is completed from the germline J gene. The genes are TRBV7-9 and TRBJ2-7; D ambiguous. Germline CDR1 is SEHNR and CDR2 is FQNEAQ (reference sequence). The ends were cut back, 5 bases at V and 5 bases at J, with 10 bases in the middle. CDR3 length: 12 amino acids. This CDR3 is CASSHIMNEQYF. Partial CDR3 DNA: TGTGCCAGCAGCCACATCATGAACGAG.

This clone has ten or more counts. The read falls 3 residues short of the CDR3 end, and the missing part is taken from the germline J gene. The V gene is TRBV19, the J gene TRBJ2-3; tentatively, D is TRBD1 (5 bases). CDR3 length equals 12 residues. Germline V gene sequence: CDR1 LNHDA, CDR2 SQIVND (reference sequence). V dropped 10 bases and J dropped 0 bases, with 8 bases sitting between them. CDR3 DNA (partial): TGTGCCACCGGACATAGCACAGATACG. It translates to CATGHSTDT. The whole CDR3 protein reads CATGHSTDTQYF.

This clone has at least ten counts. The CDR3 is cut off 3 residues early in the read; its end comes from the germline J gene. The V call is TRBV5-1, the J call TRBJ2-1; maybe TRBD2 (7 bases). Germline CDR1 and CDR2: SGHRS and YFSETQ. Between the trimmed V and J ends, which lost 4 bases and 6 bases, there was a span of 20 bases. The CDR3 contains 16 residues. CDR3 residues: CASSAPGEGVSNEQFF. CDR3 DNA (partial): TGCGCCAGCAGCGCACCAGGGGAGGGGGTATCCAATGAG. Full variable domain (remainder filled in from reference TRBV5-1 and TRBJ2-1): KAGVTQTPRYLIKTRGQQVTLSCSPISGHRSVSWYQQTPGQGLQFLFEYFSETQRNKGNFPGRFSGRQFSNSRSEMNVSTLELGDSALYLCASSAPGEGVSNEQFFGPGTRLTVL.

The table lists this clone with many counts. The sequence runs out 3 residues before the end of the CDR3; the remainder is reconstructed from the germline J gene. The genes are TRBV11-2 and TRBJ1-5, with D possibly matching TRBD1 (5 bases). The CDR3 spans 14 residues. V was shortened by 1 base and J by 6 bases, with 10 bases between the two germline ends. Germline V gene sequence: CDR1 SGHAT, CDR2 FQNNGV. The CDR3 here is CASSLVGGGQPQHF. The CDR3 DNA, read in part, is TGTGCCAGCAGCTTAGTGGGGGGAGGTCAGCCC.